This record concerns one TCR beta chain sequence. The antigen is not known. The CDR3 loop spans 14 amino acids. J lost 6 bases, V lost 5 bases, and 8 bases had no gene match. Per the germline V gene, CDR1 is SGHTA and CDR2 is FQGNSA. These data come from a study of beta chain features in type 1 diabetes. Overall study: Healthy donors and patients showed comparable age, gender and cell yields. All samples combined gave roughly 100 million sorted cells for examination. Study findings and constraints: A cDNA-based sequencing approach could over-represent cells with high TCR expression. Among patients, naive, central memory and Treg TCRB repertoires appeared more similar than among healthy donors. TCRB CDR3s from Type 1 diabetes patients were moderately but significantly shorter in all four CD4+ subsets.

Since all of the isolated RNA was reverse transcribed, expressed TCRB transcripts were what got sequenced. The table came from immunoSEQ multiplex PCR; TCRdb's copy has only in-frame clones and leaves some out. The sample carries around 690,000 clones, roughly an eighth recorded once. The chain recombines TRBV7-2 with TRBJ1-2; 8 bases line up with TRBD1. Specimen: naive CD4+ T cells from blood. The clonotype comes from a man aged 30 to 39 with type 1 diabetes. The CDR3 nucleotides are TGTGCCAGCAGCCCGGACAGGGAATATAATGGCTACACCTTC. This sequence encodes CASSPDREYNGYTF.